These 8 T cell receptor beta chains came from one sample sequenced in a study of read filtering for tumor transcriptome and immune sequencing. This library used about 360 ng RNA and molecular barcoded adaptors spanning alpha/delta and beta/gamma chains. Via MiXCR, TCRdb re-called the reads, giving one row per CDR3 protein. The sample has around 48,000 distinct CDR3 sequences, roughly 20% seen once. The sequenced sample consisted of a population of CD138-negative cells sorted from bone marrow. All receptors derive from a donor aged 40 or older with multiple myeloma.

This clonotype has only a few counts. This chain connects TRBV4-1 to TRBJ2-7, with D perhaps assigned TRBD1 or TRBD2 (5 bases each). Germline loops: CDR1 MGHRA, CDR2 YSYEKL. The V gene lost 4 bases and the J gene lost 3 bases, with 13 bases spanning the gap. The CDR3 spans 14 residues. This chain's CDR3 is CASSPLGTGYEQYF. DNA for the CDR3: TGCGCCAGCAGCCCGTTGGGGACGGGCTACGAGCAGTACTTC.

This clonotype was counted ten times or more. The chain joins TRBV6-5 to TRBJ2-1, with D perhaps TRBD2 (5 bases). Trimming stripped 2 bases from V and 7 bases from J, with 21 bases between. This CDR3 is 17 amino acids long. Germline V lookup: CDR1 MNHEY, CDR2 SVGAGI. The CDR3 DNA reads as TGTGCCAGCAGTTACCGAAGTTGGATAGGGAGTTGGAATGAGCAGTTCTTC. Its translation: CASSYRSWIGSWNEQFF.

In this sample, this clonotype turned up many times. The V and J genes are TRBV23-1 and TRBJ2-1; no clear D. TRBV23-1 is noted as an ORF with a role that remains uncertain. The CDR3 covers 14 residues. Trimming took off 0 bases at V and 4 bases at J, with 7 bases between the two ends. The CDR3 loop is CASSQSFLYNEQFF. Written as DNA, the CDR3 is TGCGCCAGCAGTCAATCATTCCTTTACAATGAGCAGTTCTTC.

CDR3 residues: CASSQVQGAGNTIYF. CDR3 coding DNA: TGTGCCAGCAGCCAAGTACAGGGGGCTGGAAACACCATATATTTT. The rearrangement links TRBV14 to TRBJ1-3; 8 bases match TRBD1. The V gene's germline CDR1 is SGHDN and CDR2 FVKESK. The CDR3 spans 15 residues. The trim removed 1 base at V and 2 bases at J, leaving 1 base unmatched.

This clonotype has ten or more counts. The chain has TRBV7-2 and TRBJ2-5, with 15 nucleotides matching TRBD2. Germline trimming cut 5 bases from V and 4 bases from J; bases unmatched to any gene: 5. The CDR3 spans 16 residues. Per germline, CDR1 SGHTA and CDR2 FQGNSA. The chain's CDR3 is CASSPGTSGRLETQYF. The CDR3 DNA reads as TGTGCCAGCAGCCCGGGGACTAGCGGGAGGTTAGAGACCCAGTACTTC.

This clonotype was recorded many times. CDR3 residues: CSVASVQETQYF. Written as DNA, the CDR3 is TGCAGCGTTGCTAGCGTTCAAGAGACCCAGTACTTC. This chain uses TRBV29-1 with TRBJ2-5; TRBD2 might be the D (6 bases). Germline assignment: CDR1 SQVTM and CDR2 ANQGSEA. V was trimmed by 4 bases and J by 2 bases, leaving 8 bases between them. The CDR3 is made up of 12 amino acids.

In nucleotides, the CDR3 is TGTGCCTGGAGACAGGGCCAAGAGACCCAGTACTTC. This sequence encodes CAWRQGQETQYF. The chain is built from TRBV30 and TRBJ2-5; TRBD1 is a possible D gene (6 bases). The CDR3 has 12 amino acids. Trimming stripped 3 bases from V and 1 base from J, with 6 bases between. Germline V lookup: CDR1 GTSNPN, CDR2 SVGIG (reference sequence).

This clonotype came up many times. This rearrangement joins TRBV11-2 to TRBJ1-6, with a tentative D call TRBD1 (5 bases). Germline V gene lookup returns CDR1 SGHAT and CDR2 FQNNGV. This CDR3 is 16 amino acids long. Trimming cost V 1 base and J 5 bases, with 12 bases left between them. The CDR3 DNA is TGTGCCAGCAGCTTAGTGCTCTTAGGGGATAATTCACCCCTCCACTTT. Translated, it gives CASSLVLLGDNSPLHF.